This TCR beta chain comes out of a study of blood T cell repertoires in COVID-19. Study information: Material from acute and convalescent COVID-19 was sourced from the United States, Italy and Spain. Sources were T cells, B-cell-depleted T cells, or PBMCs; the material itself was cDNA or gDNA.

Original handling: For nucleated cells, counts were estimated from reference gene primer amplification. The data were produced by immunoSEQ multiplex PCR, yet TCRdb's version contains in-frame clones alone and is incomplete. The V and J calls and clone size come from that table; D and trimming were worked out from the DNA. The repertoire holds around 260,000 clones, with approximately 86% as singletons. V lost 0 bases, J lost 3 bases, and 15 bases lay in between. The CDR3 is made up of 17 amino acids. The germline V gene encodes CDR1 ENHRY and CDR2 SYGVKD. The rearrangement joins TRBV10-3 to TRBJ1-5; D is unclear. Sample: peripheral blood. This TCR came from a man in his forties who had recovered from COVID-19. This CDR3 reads CAISESGYSASNQPQHF. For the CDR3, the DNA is TGTGCCATCAGTGAGTCTGGGTATAGCGCGTCCAATCAGCCCCAGCATTTT.